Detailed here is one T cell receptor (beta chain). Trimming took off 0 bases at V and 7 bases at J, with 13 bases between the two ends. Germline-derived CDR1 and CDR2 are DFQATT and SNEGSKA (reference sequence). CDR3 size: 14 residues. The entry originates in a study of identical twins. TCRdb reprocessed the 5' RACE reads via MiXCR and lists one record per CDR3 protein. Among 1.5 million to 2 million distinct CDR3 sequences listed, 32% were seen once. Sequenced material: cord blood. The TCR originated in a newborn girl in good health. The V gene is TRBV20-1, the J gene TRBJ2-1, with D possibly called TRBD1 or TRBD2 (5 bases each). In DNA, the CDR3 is TGCAGTGCTAGAGAGGGGGAGCGGTGGAATGAGCAGTTCTTC. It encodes CSAREGERWNEQFF.